This entry lists 20 T cell receptor beta chains sequenced from one sample in a study of cytomegalovirus exposure and HLA in healthy donors. The PCR employed 60 Vbeta primers together with 13 Jbeta primers. Libraries were prepared by immunoSEQ multiplex PCR; TCRdb keeps only in-frame clonotypes and omits some of them. This table has under 200,000 clones, 60% to 85% appearing once. Specimen: PBMCs. The source of these receptors is a middle-aged woman in good health and CMV-seropositive.

This rearrangement joins TRBV25-1 to TRBJ1-1; 7 nucleotides align to TRBD1. Germline-derived CDR1 and CDR2 are MGHDK and SYGVNS. The CDR3 has 13 residues. The ends lost 3 bases at V and 5 bases at J; junction bases unmatched: 3. The CDR3 DNA follows: TGTGCCAGCAGTGACAGGGGGTGGACTGAAGCTTTCTTT. Its protein is CASSDRGWTEAFF.

This clone was counted once. The CDR3 DNA sequence: TGTGCCAGCAGTCACTCTAGAAATTCACCCCTCCACTTT. Protein sequence: CASSHSRNSPLHF. The rearrangement joins TRBV7-8 to TRBJ1-6; no clear D. This CDR3 has 13 residues. CDR1 and CDR2 from the germline V gene are SGHVS and FQNEAQ. V was cut by 6 bases and J by 7 bases, with 10 bases left in between.

The V gene is TRBV6-5, the J gene TRBJ2-5; D might be TRBD2 (7 bases). CDR3 length: 14 amino acids. Germline assignment: CDR1 MNHEY and CDR2 SVGAGI. With 6 bases removed from V and 7 bases from J, the gap between germline ends came to 18 bases. CDR3 region: CASRKGGGPGTQYF. The CDR3 DNA reads TGTGCCAGCAGGAAAGGGGGGGGGCCCGGGACCCAGTACTTC.

This clone was seen once. The rearrangement joins TRBV11-3 to TRBJ2-5, with D hard to call. Trimming took 3 bases from V and 7 from J, leaving 12 bases between them. Germline CDR1 SGHNT, CDR2 YENEEA. The CDR3 is made up of 13 amino acids. CDR3 region: CASSLSLRGTQYF. As DNA, the CDR3 is TGTGCCAGCAGCTTGAGTCTGCGCGGGACCCAGTACTTC.

This chain connects TRBV5-1 to TRBJ1-2; 10 bases are shared with TRBD1. Germline V gene sequence: CDR1 SGHRS, CDR2 YFSETQ. After removal of 0 bases from V and 8 bases from J, the junction contained 4 bases not matched to a gene. The CDR3 contains 14 residues. CDR3 region: CASSLEGQGSGYTF. In nucleotides, the CDR3 is TGCGCCAGCAGCTTGGAGGGACAGGGGAGCGGCTACACCTTC.

This clone was seen a single time. The V and J genes are TRBV10-3 and TRBJ1-5; 11 positions match TRBD1. CDR3 length: 15 amino acids. With V trimmed by 8 bases and J by 1 base, 4 bases remained unmatched. The germline V gene has CDR1 ENHRY and CDR2 SYGVKD. CDR3 loop: CAIPGTGGSNQPQHF. CDR3 sequence (DNA): TGTGCCATCCCTGGGACAGGGGGGAGCAATCAGCCCCAGCATTTT.

The chain carries TRBV27 and TRBJ2-3; a possible D gene is TRBD2 (7 bases). Per germline, CDR1 MNHEY and CDR2 SMNVEV (reference sequence). V was pared by 3 bases and J by 5 bases, with 15 bases between. The CDR3 is made up of 15 amino acids. The CDR3 loop reads CASSFGGGERDTQYF. The CDR3 nucleotides are TGTGCCAGCAGTTTCGGAGGGGGGGAGAGAGATACGCAGTATTTT.

This clone was observed a single time. V is TRBV5-1 and J is TRBJ2-1; the match to TRBD1 covers 8 bases. CDR3 length: 15 amino acids. Per the germline V gene, CDR1 is SGHRS and CDR2 is YFSETQ. Losses at the gene ends were 1 base for V and 0 bases for J; bases not matched to a gene: 0. The CDR3 sequence: CASSLQGASYNEQFF. DNA of the CDR3: TGCGCCAGCAGCTTGCAGGGGGCCTCCTACAATGAGCAGTTCTTC.

This CDR3 is CASSSLRGDREETQYF. CDR3 DNA sequence: TGTGCCAGCAGCTCCCTCCGAGGGGACAGGGAAGAGACCCAGTACTTC. The chain joins TRBV7-8 to TRBJ2-5; TRBD1 aligns across 9 bases. Germline CDR1 SGHVS, CDR2 FQNEAQ. The length of the CDR3 is 16 residues. The ends lost 4 bases at V and 3 bases at J; junction bases unmatched: 9.

The chain uses TRBV30 and TRBJ2-5; D uncertain. The J call is doubtful: the DNA matches TRBJ2-7 better. Germline CDR1 reads GTSNPN; CDR2 reads SVGIG (reference sequence). This CDR3 region has 12 residues. CDR3 sequence (DNA): TGTGCCTGGAGTGCCTCCGTCTACGAGCAGTACTTC. This codes for CAWSASVYEQYF.

Note on this clone: This sample also contains other DNA sequences that code for the same CDR3. The rearrangement links TRBV30 to TRBJ2-4, with 7 bases matching TRBD1. V lost 4 bases to trimming and J lost 6 bases; unmatched junction nucleotides: 9. CDR1 and CDR2 (germline): GTSNPN, SVGIG (reference sequence). This CDR3 region has 14 residues. The CDR3 region is CAWTSDRDRNIQYF. The CDR3 DNA reads TGTGCCTGGACTTCTGACCGGGACAGAAACATTCAGTACTTC.

The genes are TRBV10-3 and TRBJ1-5; weak D call: TRBD1 (5 bases). This CDR3 is built from 15 residues. V lost 2 bases to trimming and J lost 2 bases, with 10 bases between them. Germline lookup yields CDR1 ENHRY and CDR2 SYGVKD. The CDR3 spells CAISEGWGGNQPQHF. In DNA, the CDR3 is TGTGCCATCAGTGAGGGTTGGGGGGGCAATCAGCCCCAGCATTTT.

The rearrangement links TRBV30 to TRBJ1-2; D not resolved. The CDR3 consists of 13 residues. Per the germline V gene, CDR1 is GTSNPN and CDR2 is SVGIG (reference sequence). Trimming stripped 4 bases from V and 0 bases from J, with 9 bases between. The CDR3 protein is CAWTPGANYGYTF. As DNA, the CDR3 is TGTGCCTGGACACCCGGAGCTAACTATGGCTACACCTTC.

The rearrangement uses TRBV4-2 and TRBJ2-3; D possibly corresponds to TRBD1 (5 bases). This CDR3 comprises 14 residues. V lost 2 bases to trimming and J lost 5 bases, with 11 bases between them. Looked up from germline, CDR1 is LGHNA and CDR2 is YNFKEQ. CDR3 protein: CASSQSTVGDTQYF. The CDR3 bases are TGTGCCAGCAGCCAATCGACAGTTGGAGATACGCAGTATTTT.

The V and J genes are TRBV28 and TRBJ1-3; the D gene is possibly TRBD1 (6 bases). V lost 4 bases and J 3 bases, leaving 13 bases between the germline ends. Germline V CDR1 and CDR2: MDHEN, SYDVKM. CDR3 size: 15 residues. The CDR3 spells CASSSITGYGNTIYF. CDR3 bases: TGTGCCAGCAGTTCAATTACAGGGTATGGAAACACCATATATTTT.

The chain uses TRBV5-4 and TRBJ2-2; TRBD2 agrees at 11 bases. The ends lost 5 bases at V and 7 bases at J; junction bases unmatched: 7. The CDR3 has 15 amino acids. Per germline, CDR1 SGHNT and CDR2 YYREEE (reference sequence). DNA for the CDR3: TGTGCCAGCAGTCATAGCGGGGGGGCTGTCGGGGAGCTGTTTTTT. It specifies CASSHSGGAVGELFF.

V usage is TRBV5-8 and J usage is TRBJ1-2; D is possibly TRBD1 (5 bases). The CDR3 is made up of 14 amino acids. With 4 bases removed from V and 4 bases from J, the gap between germline ends came to 14 bases. Germline V lookup: CDR1 SGHTS, CDR2 YDEGEE. The CDR3 nucleotides read TGTGCCAGCAGCCAGAGACAGTTTACCTATGGCTACACCTTC. This sequence encodes CASSQRQFTYGYTF.

The chain combines TRBV7-2 with TRBJ2-7; tentative D call: TRBD1 (5 bases). Germline-derived CDR1 and CDR2 are SGHTA and FQGNSA. V dropped 5 bases and J dropped 2 bases, with 16 bases sitting between them. This CDR3 is built from 15 residues. The CDR3 DNA reads TGTGCCAGCAGCCCATTCCCGGACACCGCCTACGAGCAGTACTTC. It specifies CASSPFPDTAYEQYF.

This clone was counted only a few times. The V call is TRBV5-1, the J call TRBJ2-7, with D tentatively TRBD2 (6 bases). The CDR3 contains 14 residues. Per germline, CDR1 SGHRS and CDR2 YFSETQ. V dropped 6 bases and J dropped 5 bases, with 18 bases sitting between them. Here the CDR3 DNA reads TGCGCCAGCACCTCTCTTGCGGGGAGCCACGAGCAGTACTTC. Translation gives CASTSLAGSHEQYF.

This clone has only a few counts. This chain uses TRBV5-1 with TRBJ1-1, with D possibly being TRBD1 (6 bases). The CDR3 runs 15 residues. Deletions cut 4 bases from V and 5 bases from J, with 18 bases between. Germline assignment: CDR1 SGHRS and CDR2 YFSETQ. CDR3 in DNA: TGCGCCAGCAGCCCGGGGGGGGGCGAGGGGACTGAAGCTTTCTTT. Its protein product is CASSPGGGEGTEAFF.